Listed here are 14 T cell receptor beta chains from one sample, sequenced in a study of shared clonotypes between healthy human individuals. The data were produced by immunoSEQ multiplex PCR, yet TCRdb's version contains in-frame clones alone and is incomplete. The repertoire holds about 2.4 million clones, with approximately 93% as singletons. The sequencing sample was made of naive CD4+ T cells from PBMCs. Subset given: CD45RA+ positively selected. These TCRs come from a man between 18 and 29 years old in good health. Some clones in this sample may be carry-over from other donors' samples.

The chain joins TRBV15 to TRBJ1-1; TRBD1 might be the D (5 bases). The germline V and J ends were trimmed by 0 bases and 4 bases, with 6 bases remaining between them. Germline values: CDR1 LNHNV, CDR2 YYDKDF (reference sequence). The length of the CDR3 is 13 residues. The CDR3 is CATSRERGTEAFF. CDR3 in DNA: TGTGCCACCAGCAGAGAAAGGGGCACTGAAGCTTTCTTT.

The chain uses TRBV18 and TRBJ1-2; D not resolved. The CDR3 spans 15 residues. CDR1 is KGHSH and CDR2 is LQKENI in the germline V gene. The V end lost 0 bases, the J end lost 7 bases, and 15 bases lay between the germline ends. The CDR3 here is CASSPPQRRGFGYTF. The CDR3 DNA reads as TGTGCCAGCTCACCACCGCAGCGGCGGGGATTTGGCTACACCTTC.

The J gene is TRBJ2-1, the V gene TRBV30; the D call may be TRBD1 or TRBD2 (5 bases each). Trimming removed 7 bases at V and 3 bases at J, with 10 bases between. CDR1 and CDR2 from the germline V gene are GTSNPN and SVGIG (reference sequence). The CDR3 totals 12 residues. This CDR3 is CASGRSYNEQFF. The CDR3 nucleotides are TGTGCCTCGGGACGGAGCTACAATGAGCAGTTCTTC.

The V and J genes are TRBV27 and TRBJ1-1, with D unresolved. V lost 10 bases and J 0 bases, leaving 15 bases between the germline ends. Germline CDR1 reads MNHEY; CDR2 reads SMNVEV (reference sequence). CDR3 length equals 14 residues. CDR3 nucleotides: TGTGCCACAAAAGAGCCCGGGTTGAACACTGAAGCTTTCTTT. The encoded protein is CATKEPGLNTEAFF.

CDR3 region: CASSRAASGVPLYNEQFF. CDR3 nucleotides: TGTGCCAGTAGTAGGGCAGCTAGCGGGGTCCCTCTCTACAATGAGCAGTTCTTC. J is TRBJ2-1 and V is TRBV19; 9 positions match TRBD2. The junction had 13 bases not matched to a gene; V was cut back by 4 bases and J by 3 bases. This CDR3 spans 18 amino acids. Germline CDR1 LNHDA, CDR2 SQIVND (reference sequence).

This clone was counted only a few times. Other DNA sequences in this specimen translate into the identical CDR3. V is TRBV7-2 and J is TRBJ2-5; D possibly uses TRBD1 or TRBD2 (5 bases each). V lost 1 base, J lost 4 bases, and 7 bases lay in between. Germline assignment: CDR1 SGHTA and CDR2 FQGNSA. The CDR3 is 13 residues long. The CDR3 nucleotides are TGTGCCAGCAGCTTAGAGAGGGGAGAGACCCAGTACTTC. Protein sequence: CASSLERGETQYF.

The chain links TRBV18 to TRBJ2-7; 10 bases agree with TRBD1. J was trimmed by 2 bases and V by 5 bases; bases with no gene match: 6. The CDR3 covers 15 residues. Germline V CDR1 and CDR2: KGHSH, LQKENI. This CDR3 reads CASSGGQGIPYEQYF. CDR3 in DNA: TGTGCCAGCTCAGGGGGACAGGGGATTCCCTACGAGCAGTACTTC.

The chain carries TRBV5-1 and TRBJ2-7; 14 positions match TRBD2. The length of the CDR3 is 17 residues. The junction had 13 bases not matched to a gene; V was cut back by 5 bases and J by 6 bases. Germline V gene data show CDR1 as SGHRS and CDR2 as YFSETQ. The CDR3 protein is CASRVGTSGRKSSEQYF. CDR3 sequence (DNA): TGCGCCAGCAGGGTGGGGACTAGCGGGAGAAAATCTTCCGAGCAGTACTTC.

As concerns this clone: Additional DNA sequences in this sample encode the identical CDR3. The chain combines TRBV20-1 with TRBJ1-1; the D is unclear. The CDR3 length is 11 residues. Germline V lookup: CDR1 DFQATT, CDR2 SNEGSKA (reference sequence). The ends were cut back, 4 bases at V and 6 bases at J, with 9 bases in the middle. The CDR3 sequence: CSATRGAEAFF. Written as DNA, the CDR3 is TGCAGTGCTACGCGGGGAGCTGAAGCTTTCTTT.

V is TRBV5-1 and J is TRBJ2-2; no definite D call. The CDR3 covers 15 residues. V shed 0 bases and J shed 4 bases, with 10 bases lying between them. Per germline, CDR1 SGHRS and CDR2 YFSETQ. The CDR3 sequence: CASSLDEITTGELFF. The CDR3 DNA reads as TGCGCCAGCAGCTTGGATGAAATAACCACCGGGGAGCTGTTTTTT. The full variable domain, with the rest looked up from reference TRBV5-1 and TRBJ2-2, is KAGVTQTPRYLIKTRGQQVTLSCSPISGHRSVSWYQQTPGQGLQFLFEYFSETQRNKGNFPGRFSGRQFSNSRSEMNVSTLELGDSALYLCASSLDEITTGELFFGEGSRLTVL.

Here the CDR3 reads CATKIRTGYTEAFF. CDR3 DNA sequence: TGTGCCACAAAGATCCGGACAGGCTACACTGAAGCTTTCTTT. This chain connects TRBV6-5 to TRBJ1-1, with 7 nucleotides matching TRBD1. Germline V gives CDR1 MNHEY, CDR2 SVGAGI. CDR3 size: 14 residues. J gave up 3 bases and V 10 bases, and 11 bases lay outside the gene matches.

A single count supports this clone. This chain links TRBV6-5 with TRBJ1-5, with D unresolved. The V end lost 7 bases, the J end lost 5 bases, and 12 bases lay between the germline ends. The germline gives CDR1 MNHEY, CDR2 SVGAGI. There are 13 residues in the CDR3. CDR3 residues: CASTGARHQPQHF. The CDR3 region has the DNA TGTGCCAGCACGGGAGCCCGACATCAGCCCCAGCATTTT.

This chain joins TRBV11-2 and TRBJ2-7; 9 nucleotides align to TRBD1. The V gene end was trimmed by 0 bases and the J gene end by 6 bases; junction bases not matched to a gene: 12. This CDR3 comprises 17 residues. The germline V gene encodes CDR1 SGHAT and CDR2 FQNNGV. The CDR3 region is CASSLDLLGQGKGEQYF. The CDR3 nucleotides are TGTGCCAGCAGCTTAGATTTATTAGGACAGGGGAAGGGCGAGCAGTACTTC.

The chain has TRBV18 and TRBJ2-1; the match to TRBD2 covers 10 bases. CDR1 and CDR2 (germline): KGHSH, LQKENI. The CDR3 is made up of 15 amino acids. Germline trimming cut 4 bases from V and 6 bases from J; bases unmatched to any gene: 6. CDR3 in DNA: TGTGCCAGCTCACTCCTAGCGGGAGCTACCAATGAGCAGTTCTTC. Translating gives CASSLLAGATNEQFF.